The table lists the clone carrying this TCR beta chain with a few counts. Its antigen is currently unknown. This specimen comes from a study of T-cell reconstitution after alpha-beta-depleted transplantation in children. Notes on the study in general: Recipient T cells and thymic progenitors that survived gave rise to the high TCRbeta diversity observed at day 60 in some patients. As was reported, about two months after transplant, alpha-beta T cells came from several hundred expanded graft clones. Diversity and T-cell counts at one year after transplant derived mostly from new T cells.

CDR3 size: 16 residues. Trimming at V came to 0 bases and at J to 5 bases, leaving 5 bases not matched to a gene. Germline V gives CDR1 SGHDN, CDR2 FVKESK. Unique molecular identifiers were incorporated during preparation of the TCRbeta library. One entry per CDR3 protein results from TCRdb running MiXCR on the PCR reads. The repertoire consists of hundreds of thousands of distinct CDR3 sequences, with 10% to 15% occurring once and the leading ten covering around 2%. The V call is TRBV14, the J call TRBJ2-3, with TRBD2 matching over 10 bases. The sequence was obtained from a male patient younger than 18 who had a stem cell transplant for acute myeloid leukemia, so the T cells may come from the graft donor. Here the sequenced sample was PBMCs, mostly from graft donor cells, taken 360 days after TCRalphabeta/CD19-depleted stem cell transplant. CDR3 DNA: TGTGCCAGCAGCCAAGATCTAGCGGGAGTACGAGATACGCAGTATTTT. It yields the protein CASSQDLAGVRDTQYF.